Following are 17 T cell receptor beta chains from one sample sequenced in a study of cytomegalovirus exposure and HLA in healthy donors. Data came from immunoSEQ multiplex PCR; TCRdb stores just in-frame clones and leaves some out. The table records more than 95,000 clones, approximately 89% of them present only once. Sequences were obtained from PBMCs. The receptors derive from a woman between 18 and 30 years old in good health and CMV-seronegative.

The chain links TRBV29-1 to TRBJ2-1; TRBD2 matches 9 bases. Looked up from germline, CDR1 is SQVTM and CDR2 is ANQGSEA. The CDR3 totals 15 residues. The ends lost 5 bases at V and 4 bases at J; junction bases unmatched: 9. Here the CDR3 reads CSVLSGSGSYNEQFF. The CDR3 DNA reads TGCAGCGTTCTATCCGGTAGCGGGAGTTACAATGAGCAGTTCTTC.

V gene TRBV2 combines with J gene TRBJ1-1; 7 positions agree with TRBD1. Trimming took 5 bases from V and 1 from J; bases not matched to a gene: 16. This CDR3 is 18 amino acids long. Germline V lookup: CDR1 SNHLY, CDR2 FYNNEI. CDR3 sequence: CASSKDRQGSYSNTEAFF. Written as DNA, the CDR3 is TGTGCCAGCAGTAAAGACAGACAGGGTTCATACTCGAACACTGAAGCTTTCTTT.

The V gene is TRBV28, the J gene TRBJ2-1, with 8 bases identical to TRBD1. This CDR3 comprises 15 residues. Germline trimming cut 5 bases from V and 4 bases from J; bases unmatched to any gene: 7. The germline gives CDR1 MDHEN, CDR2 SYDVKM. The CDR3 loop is CASSKAGTGYNEQFF. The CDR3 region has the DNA TGTGCCAGCAGTAAAGCCGGGACAGGTTACAATGAGCAGTTCTTC.

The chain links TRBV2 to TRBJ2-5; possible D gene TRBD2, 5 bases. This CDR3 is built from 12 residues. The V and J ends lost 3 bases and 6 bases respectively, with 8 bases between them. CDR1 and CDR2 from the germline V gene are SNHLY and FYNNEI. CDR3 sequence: CASSDRGKTQYF. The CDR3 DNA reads TGTGCCAGCAGTGATCGGGGAAAGACCCAGTACTTC.

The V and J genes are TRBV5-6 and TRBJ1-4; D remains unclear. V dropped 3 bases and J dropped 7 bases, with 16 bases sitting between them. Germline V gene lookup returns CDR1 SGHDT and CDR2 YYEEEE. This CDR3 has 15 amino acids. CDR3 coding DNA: TGTGCCAGCAGCTACCTCACCGGTACGATTGAAAAACTGTTTTTT. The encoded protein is CASSYLTGTIEKLFF.

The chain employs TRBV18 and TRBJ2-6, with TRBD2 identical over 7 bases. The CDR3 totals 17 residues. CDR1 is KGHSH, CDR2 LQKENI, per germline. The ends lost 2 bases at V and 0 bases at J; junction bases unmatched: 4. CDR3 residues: CASSPKGGGSGANVLTF. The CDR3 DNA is TGTGCCAGCTCACCAAAAGGCGGGGGCTCTGGGGCCAACGTCCTGACTTTC.

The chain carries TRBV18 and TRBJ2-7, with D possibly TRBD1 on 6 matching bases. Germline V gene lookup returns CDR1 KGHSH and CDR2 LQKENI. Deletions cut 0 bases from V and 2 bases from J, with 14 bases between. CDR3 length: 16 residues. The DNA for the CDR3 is TGTGCCAGCTCACCACCGATAGGGACATTCACCTACGAGCAGTACTTC. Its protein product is CASSPPIGTFTYEQYF.

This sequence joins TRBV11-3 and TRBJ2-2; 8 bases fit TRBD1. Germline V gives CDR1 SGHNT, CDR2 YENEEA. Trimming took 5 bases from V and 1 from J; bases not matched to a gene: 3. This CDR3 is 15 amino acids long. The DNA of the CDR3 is TGTGCCAGCAGCCCCGGGACAGGGAACACCGGGGAGCTGTTTTTT. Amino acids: CASSPGTGNTGELFF.

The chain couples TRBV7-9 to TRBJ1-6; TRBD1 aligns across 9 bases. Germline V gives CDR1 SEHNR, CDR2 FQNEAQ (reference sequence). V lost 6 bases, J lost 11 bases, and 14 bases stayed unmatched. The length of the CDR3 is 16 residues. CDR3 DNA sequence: TGTGCCAGCAGTCCCTCGGGACAGGGTATCTTTACACCCCTCCACTTT. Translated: CASSPSGQGIFTPLHF.

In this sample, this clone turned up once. In DNA form, the CDR3 reads TGTGCCAGCAGCGTACGGGACAGATACTATGGCTACACCTTC. Translating it yields CASSVRDRYYGYTF. J is TRBJ1-2 and V is TRBV5-6; TRBD1 agrees at 7 bases. This CDR3 spans 14 amino acids. Looked up from germline, CDR1 is SGHDT and CDR2 is YYEEEE. V shed 4 bases, J shed 3 bases, and the junction held 6 bases outside the gene matches.

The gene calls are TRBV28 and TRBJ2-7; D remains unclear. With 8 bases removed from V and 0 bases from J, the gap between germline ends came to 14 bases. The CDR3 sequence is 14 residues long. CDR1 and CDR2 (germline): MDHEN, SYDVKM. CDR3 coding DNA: TGTGCCAGCCTCAAGCACCCTAGCTCCTACGAGCAGTACTTC. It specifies CASLKHPSSYEQYF. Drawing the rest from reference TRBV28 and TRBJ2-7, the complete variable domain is DVKVTQSSRYLVKRTGEKVFLECVQDMDHENMFWYRQDPGLGLRLIYFSYDVKMKEKGDIPEGYSVSREKKERFSLILESASTNQTSMYLCASLKHPSSYEQYFGPGTRLTVT.

As DNA, the CDR3 is TGTGCCAGCAGTCCCCTGGACAGGACCTCTGGAAACACCATATATTTT. Translated, it gives CASSPLDRTSGNTIYF. The chain has TRBV28 and TRBJ1-3; 7 nucleotides align to TRBD1. The length of the CDR3 is 16 residues. V shed 5 bases, J shed 0 bases, and the junction held 7 bases outside the gene matches. From germline, CDR1 is MDHEN and CDR2 SYDVKM.

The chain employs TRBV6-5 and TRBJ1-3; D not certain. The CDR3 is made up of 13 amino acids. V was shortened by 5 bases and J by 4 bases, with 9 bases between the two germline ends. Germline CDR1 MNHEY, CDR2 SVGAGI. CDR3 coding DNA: TGTGCCAGCAGTGGCTCGTACGGAAACACCATATATTTT. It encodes CASSGSYGNTIYF.

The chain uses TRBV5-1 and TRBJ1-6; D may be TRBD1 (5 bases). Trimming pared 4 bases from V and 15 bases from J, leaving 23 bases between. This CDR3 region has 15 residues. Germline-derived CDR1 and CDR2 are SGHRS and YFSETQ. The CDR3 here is CASSLSGGTRRFLHF. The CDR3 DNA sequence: TGCGCCAGCAGCCTGTCCGGGGGGACGCGGCGTTTCCTCCACTTT.

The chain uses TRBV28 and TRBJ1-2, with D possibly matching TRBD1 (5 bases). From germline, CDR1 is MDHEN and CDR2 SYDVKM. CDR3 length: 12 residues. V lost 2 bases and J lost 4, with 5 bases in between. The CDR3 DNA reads TGTGCCAGCAGTTTAAGGGGCTATGGCTACACCTTC. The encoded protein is CASSLRGYGYTF.

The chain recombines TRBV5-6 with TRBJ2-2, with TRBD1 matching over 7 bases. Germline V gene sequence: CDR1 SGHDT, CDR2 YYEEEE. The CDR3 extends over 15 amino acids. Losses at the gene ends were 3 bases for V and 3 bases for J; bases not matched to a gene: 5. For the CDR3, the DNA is TGTGCCAGCAGCTCGACAGGGTTTTACACCGGGGAGCTGTTTTTT. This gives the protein CASSSTGFYTGELFF.

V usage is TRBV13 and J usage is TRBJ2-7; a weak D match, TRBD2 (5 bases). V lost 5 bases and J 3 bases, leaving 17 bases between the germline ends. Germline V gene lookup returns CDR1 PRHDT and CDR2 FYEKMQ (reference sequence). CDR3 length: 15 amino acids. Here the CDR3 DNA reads TGTGCCAGCAGCCCCGCCGGATCGGGAATCTACGAGCAGTACTTC. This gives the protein CASSPAGSGIYEQYF.